These T cell receptor beta chains were read from a single sample in a study of identical twins. Using its own MiXCR run on the 5' RACE reads, TCRdb lists one record per CDR3 protein. The repertoire holds hundreds of thousands of distinct CDR3 sequences, with 5.5% to 6.5% as singletons. The sample consisted of naive T cells sorted from blood. Receptor source: a man between 18 and 35 years old in good health. The CDR3 runs from the conserved cysteine through the conserved F or W. Each record gives: J gene, D gene, V gene, clone size, CDR3 DNA, CDR3 protein. A D gene is named only where the DNA matches it firmly. Where a row states a size, it is once, few, many or the class of an expanded clone; other rows omit it.

>TRBJ2-3|TRBD2|TRBV11-1|many
TGTGCCAGCAGCTCGGGACTAGCGGAAAAAAGGAGCACAGATACGCAGTATTTT
CASSSGLAEKRSTDTQYF
>TRBJ2-1|TRBD2|TRBV20-1|NA
TGCGGTCCCGTACTAGCGGGAGGCAGAGTGGATGAGCAGTTCTTC
CGPVLAGGRVDEQFF
>TRBJ1-2|NA|TRBV29-1|many
TGCAGCGTGGTTTCCCGGACATCTAACTATGGCTACACCTTC
CSVVSRTSNYGYTF
>TRBJ2-3|NA|TRBV7-2|many
TGTGCCAGCAGCTTACCTAGAGGTAGCACAGATACGCAGTATTTT
CASSLPRGSTDTQYF
>TRBJ2-3|NA|TRBV5-1|many
TGCGCCAGCAGTAAATTCGGACAGCCCCTCACAGATACGCAGTATTTT
CASSKFGQPLTDTQYF
>TRBJ2-1|TRBD2|TRBV11-2|few
TGTGCCAGCAGCTTCGGGACTAGCGGGAGCTTTGAGCAGTTCTTC
CASSFGTSGSFEQFF
>TRBJ2-7|NA|TRBV6-2/TRBV6-3|many
TGTGCCAGCAGTACACTAGCTCCATACTCCTACGAGCAGTACTTC
CASSTLAPYSYEQYF
>TRBJ2-4|NA|TRBV10-3|many
TGTGCCATCAGTGAGTCAGGGGCGAACATTCAGTACTTC
CAISESGANIQYF
>TRBJ1-1|NA|TRBV5-1|NA
TGCGCCAGCAGCTTGGAGACGGGGTTGAACACTGAAGCTTTCTTT
CASSLETGLNTEAFF
>TRBJ2-1|NA|TRBV7-2|few
TGTGCCAGCAGCTTAGTAGATCTAGCTGTGGATGAGCAGTTCTTC
CASSLVDLAVDEQFF
>TRBJ1-4|NA|TRBV3-1|few
TGTGCCAGCAGCCAAGTGGGGGAAGATGAAAAACTGTTTTTT
CASSQVGEDEKLFF
>TRBJ1-4|NA|TRBV11-2|NA
TGTGCCAGCGCCAGGGCAGTGGATGAAAAACTGTTTTTT
CASARAVDEKLFF
>TRBJ1-5|NA|TRBV20-1|few
TGCAGTGCTAGAGAGGCGCTTCAGCCCCAGCATTTT
CSAREALQPQHF
>TRBJ2-5|TRBD2|TRBV10-3|few
TGTGCCATCAGTGAAACTAGCGGGAGGGCCGTCGAGACCCAGTACTTC
CAISETSGRAVETQYF